This record covers a single T cell receptor beta chain. Its target is not known. This sample was included in a study of identical twins. V shed 4 bases and J 1 base; nucleotides not matched to a gene: 11. The CDR3 has 17 amino acids. Germline CDR1 and CDR2: SGDLS and YYNGEE. Study-level results: An excess of low generation probability was shown by twin-shared out-of-frame alpha sequences. In monozygotic twins, models underestimated the sharing of out-of-frame TCR alpha. Invariant cells of the MAIT and iNKT types might have partly distorted the zero-insertion analyses.

Carrying unique molecular identifiers, the cDNA also gained a universal primer site through template switching. Via MiXCR, TCRdb re-called the 5' RACE reads, giving one row per CDR3 protein. The sample consists of hundreds of thousands of distinct CDR3 sequences, 10% to 15% of them appearing once. The sample also formed part of further work on yellow fever vaccine responses in identical twins.

The chain combines TRBV9 with TRBJ2-1; TRBD1 matches at 7 bases. The origin of this receptor is a woman between 18 and 29 years old in good health. Sequenced sample: PBMCs. For the CDR3, the DNA is TGTGCCAGCAGCCCAAGACCGACAGGGAAGTCCTACAATGAGCAGTTCTTC. Protein product: CASSPRPTGKSYNEQFF.